The 7 T cell receptor beta chains listed next were all sequenced from one sample in a study of blood T cell repertoires in COVID-19. TCRdb's table, derived via immunoSEQ multiplex PCR, lists solely in-frame clones and lacks some. The sample has over 150,000 clones, about 82% seen once; the top ten hold around 8.4%. The sample was peripheral blood. Every receptor here comes from a woman of 80 years or more with COVID-19, enrolled during active disease.

The chain carries TRBV19 and TRBJ1-5; 8 bases align to TRBD1. J gave up 6 bases and V 5 bases, and 6 bases lay outside the gene matches. CDR1 is LNHDA and CDR2 is SQIVND in the germline V gene (reference sequence). CDR3 length: 14 amino acids. CDR3 sequence reads: CASSQGARVQPQHF. CDR3 sequence (DNA): TGTGCCAGTAGTCAGGGGGCGCGGGTTCAGCCCCAGCATTTT.

The chain joins TRBV7-9 to TRBJ1-3, with D uncertain. CDR3 length: 13 amino acids. Looked up from germline, CDR1 is SEHNR and CDR2 is FQNEAQ (reference sequence). Trimming took 0 bases from V and 4 from J, leaving 4 bases between them. In DNA form, the CDR3 reads TGTGCCAGCAGCTTAGCCGCGGGAAACACCATATATTTT. It translates to CASSLAAGNTIYF.

The V call is TRBV28, the J call TRBJ1-1, with D unclear. Between the trimmed V and J ends, which lost 5 bases and 0 bases, there was a span of 7 bases. The CDR3 is 13 amino acids. Looked up from germline, CDR1 is MDHEN and CDR2 is SYDVKM. CDR3 sequence (DNA): TGTGCCAGCAGTCTGTTAGTGAACACTGAAGCTTTCTTT. This codes for CASSLLVNTEAFF.

The CDR3 reads CATRDRGNLGTEAFF. The CDR3 bases are TGTGCCACCCGGGACAGGGGGAACCTAGGCACTGAAGCTTTCTTT. The gene calls are TRBV6-6 and TRBJ1-1; 11 nucleotides line up with TRBD1. The CDR3 covers 15 residues. CDR1 is MNHNY and CDR2 is SVGAGI in the germline V gene (reference sequence). V lost 10 bases and J lost 4; bases outside the gene matches: 11.

The chain joins TRBV19 to TRBJ1-2, with 9 positions matching TRBD1. The trim removed 4 bases at V and 6 bases at J, leaving 3 bases unmatched. The CDR3 runs 13 residues. The germline gives CDR1 LNHDA, CDR2 SQIVND (reference sequence). The CDR3 DNA reads as TGTGCCAGTAGTACCGGGACAGGGAATGGCTACACCTTC. Protein sequence: CASSTGTGNGYTF.

V is TRBV7-3 and J is TRBJ2-2; D perhaps matches TRBD1 (5 bases). Germline V CDR1 and CDR2: SGHTA, FQGTGA. CDR3 size: 17 residues. V lost 1 base and J 1 base, leaving 13 bases between the germline ends. The CDR3 sequence: CASSLIGHGVNTGELFF. CDR3 nucleotides: TGTGCCAGCAGCTTAATAGGACACGGTGTGAACACCGGGGAGCTGTTTTTT.

V usage is TRBV19 and J usage is TRBJ1-1; D ambiguous. Trimming stripped 3 bases from V and 1 base from J, with 12 bases between. This CDR3 region has 15 residues. CDR1 LNHDA and CDR2 SQIVND come from the germline V gene (reference sequence). CDR3 residues: CASSMAYSANTEAFF. Written as DNA, the CDR3 is TGTGCCAGTAGTATGGCGTACAGTGCGAACACTGAAGCTTTCTTT.